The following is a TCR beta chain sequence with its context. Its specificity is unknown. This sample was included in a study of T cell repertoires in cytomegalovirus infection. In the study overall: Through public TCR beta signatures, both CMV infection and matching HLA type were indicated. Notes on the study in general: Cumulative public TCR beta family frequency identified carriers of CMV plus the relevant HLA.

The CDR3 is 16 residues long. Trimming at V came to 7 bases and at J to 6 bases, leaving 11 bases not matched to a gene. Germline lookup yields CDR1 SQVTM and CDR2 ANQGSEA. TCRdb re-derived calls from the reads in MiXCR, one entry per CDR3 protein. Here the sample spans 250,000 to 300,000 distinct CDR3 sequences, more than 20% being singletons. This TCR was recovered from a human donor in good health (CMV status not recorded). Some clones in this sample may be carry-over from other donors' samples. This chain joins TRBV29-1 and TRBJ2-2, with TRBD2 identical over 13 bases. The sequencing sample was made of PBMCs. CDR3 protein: CSGLGLAGANSGELFF. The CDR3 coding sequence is TGCAGCGGGCTAGGACTAGCGGGAGCGAATTCCGGGGAGCTGTTTTTT.